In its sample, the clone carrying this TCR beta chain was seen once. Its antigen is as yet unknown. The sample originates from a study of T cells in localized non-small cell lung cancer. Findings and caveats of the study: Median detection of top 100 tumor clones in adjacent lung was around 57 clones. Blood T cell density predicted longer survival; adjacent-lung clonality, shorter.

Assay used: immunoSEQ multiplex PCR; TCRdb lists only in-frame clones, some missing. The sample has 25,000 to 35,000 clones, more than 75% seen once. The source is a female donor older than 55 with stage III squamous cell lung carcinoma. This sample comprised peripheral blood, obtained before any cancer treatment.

The CDR3, as DNA: TGTGCCAGCAGTTCCGGGACTCTAGAGACCCAGTACTTC. Translated: CASSSGTLETQYF. The chain couples TRBV28 to TRBJ2-5; perhaps TRBD2 as D (6 bases). V shed 4 bases and J shed 4 bases, with 10 bases lying between them. The CDR3 is made up of 13 amino acids. Germline V gene lookup returns CDR1 MDHEN and CDR2 SYDVKM.